The clone carrying this T cell receptor beta chain has more than one count but fewer than ten. This entry is derived from a study of blood T cell repertoires in COVID-19. Clones were sequenced by immunoSEQ multiplex PCR, and TCRdb holds only the in-frame ones, with some missing. Found here are some 200,000 clones, approximately 91% of them singletons; the top ten hold around 4.8%. Germline V gene lookup returns CDR1 MNHEY and CDR2 SVGAGI. Trimming shortened V by 5 bases and J by 7 bases, and 12 bases separated the two germline ends. This CDR3 is 13 amino acids long. The chain links TRBV6-5 to TRBJ2-1; a possible D gene is TRBD1 (6 bases). The sequenced sample consisted of peripheral blood. The source is a middle-aged woman with acute or convalescent COVID-19. The CDR3 nucleotides are TGTGCCAGCAGTATCGGGACACAAAATGAGCAGTTCTTC. It translates to CASSIGTQNEQFF.